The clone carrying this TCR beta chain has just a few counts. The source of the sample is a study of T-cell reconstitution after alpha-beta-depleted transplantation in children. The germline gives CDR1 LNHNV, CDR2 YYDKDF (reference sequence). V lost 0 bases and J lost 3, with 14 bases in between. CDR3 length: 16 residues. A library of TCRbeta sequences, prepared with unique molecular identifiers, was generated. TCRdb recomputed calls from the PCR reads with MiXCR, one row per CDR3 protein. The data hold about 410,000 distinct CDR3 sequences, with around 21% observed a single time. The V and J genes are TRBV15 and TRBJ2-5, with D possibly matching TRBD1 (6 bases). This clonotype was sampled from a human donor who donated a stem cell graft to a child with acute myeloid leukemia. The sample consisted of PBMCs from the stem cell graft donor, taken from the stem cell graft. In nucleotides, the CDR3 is TGTGCCACCAGCAGAGATAGGGGGAACGGAGAAGAGACCCAGTACTTC. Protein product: CATSRDRGNGEETQYF.